A single sample gave rise to the 6 T cell receptor beta chains below, sequenced in a study of B cell selection in AIRE deficiency. The regulatory T cell sort gate was CD4+CD25hiCD127low/negative. Sequenced by immunoSEQ multiplex PCR; TCRdb stores in-frame clones only, minus some. The sample includes roughly 18,000 clones, approximately 94% seen only once; the top ten take approximately 1%. The specimen was CD4+CD25+ Tregs sorted from PBMCs. Every receptor here comes from a human donor in good health.

The J gene is TRBJ2-2, the V gene TRBV28, with D unresolved. Deletions cut 7 bases from V and 5 bases from J, with 8 bases between. The CDR3 runs 12 residues. Germline V CDR1 and CDR2: MDHEN, SYDVKM. Here the CDR3 reads CASKSRTGELFF. The CDR3 bases are TGTGCCAGCAAGTCGCGAACCGGGGAGCTGTTTTTT.

The V gene is TRBV7-2, the J gene TRBJ2-5, with TRBD2 as a possible D gene (7 bases). CDR1 is SGHTA, CDR2 FQGNSA, per germline. Trimming removed 4 bases at V and 7 bases at J, with 25 bases between. This CDR3 contains 17 residues. CDR3 coding DNA: TGTGCCAGCAGCTCTTACCGCGGATCTACAGGGAGGGGGACCCAGTACTTC. Its protein product is CASSSYRGSTGRGTQYF.

This chain connects TRBV7-6 to TRBJ1-2; no reliable D call. V lost 2 bases and J 4 bases, leaving 5 bases between the germline ends. The germline V gene has CDR1 SGHVS and CDR2 FNYEAQ. CDR3 length equals 12 residues. The CDR3 DNA follows: TGTGCCAGCAGCTTAAACAGCTATGGCTACACCTTC. As protein: CASSLNSYGYTF. The full variable domain, its missing parts supplied by reference TRBV7-6 and TRBJ1-2, is GAGVSQSPRYKVTKRGQDVALRCDPISGHVSLYWYRQALGQGPEFLTYFNYEAQQDKSGLPNDRFSAERPEGSISTLTIQRTEQRDSAMYRCASSLNSYGYTFGSGTRLTVV.

The V call is TRBV10-2, the J call TRBJ2-3; D ambiguous. Germline V gene lookup returns CDR1 WSHSY and CDR2 SAAADI. This CDR3 is built from 17 residues. Trimming took 3 bases from V and 2 from J, leaving 18 bases between them. CDR3: CASSERSSSRPTDTQYF. The CDR3 DNA follows: TGCGCCAGCAGTGAAAGGTCTTCCTCCAGGCCCACAGATACGCAGTATTTT.

The V and J genes are TRBV5-1 and TRBJ2-7, with 15 bases that match TRBD2. The trim removed 2 bases at V and 7 bases at J, leaving 10 bases unmatched. Germline-derived CDR1 and CDR2 are SGHRS and YFSETQ. This CDR3 contains 17 residues. CDR3 sequence: CASSFNGLAGGPGEQYF. The CDR3 DNA sequence: TGCGCCAGCAGCTTCAACGGACTAGCGGGAGGGCCTGGTGAGCAGTACTTC. Full variable domain (missing parts from reference TRBV5-1 and TRBJ2-7): KAGVTQTPRYLIKTRGQQVTLSCSPISGHRSVSWYQQTPGQGLQFLFEYFSETQRNKGNFPGRFSGRQFSNSRSEMNVSTLELGDSALYLCASSFNGLAGGPGEQYFGPGTRLTVT.

CDR3 sequence: CASSQGGFVYEQYF. In DNA, the CDR3 is TGTGCCAGCAGCCAAGGGGGATTTGTCTACGAGCAGTACTTC. V is TRBV4-2 and J is TRBJ2-7; no firm D call. CDR1 and CDR2 (germline): LGHNA, YNFKEQ. V lost 1 base and J lost 3, with 10 bases in between. The CDR3 sequence is 14 residues long.